The clone carrying this TCR beta chain was recorded at least ten times. This entry comes from a study of T cell repertoires in cytomegalovirus infection. TCRdb processed the reads anew with MiXCR; each CDR3 protein has one entry. Of about 740,000 distinct CDR3 sequences in the sample, roughly 36% were seen once. Germline V lookup: CDR1 SEHNR, CDR2 FQNEAQ (reference sequence). Trimming at V came to 6 bases and at J to 0 bases, leaving 4 bases not matched to a gene. The CDR3 consists of 15 residues. This receptor was obtained from a human donor in good health (CMV status not recorded). Some clones in this sample may be carry-over from other donors' samples. The specimen sequenced was PBMCs. This chain links TRBV7-9 with TRBJ2-1; 8 bases line up with TRBD1. CDR3 sequence (DNA): TGTGCCAGCAGGGGACAGGTGAGCTCCTACAATGAGCAGTTCTTC. This gives the protein CASRGQVSSYNEQFF. The full variable domain, in which reference TRBV7-9 and TRBJ2-1 provide the parts outside the CDR3, is DTGVSQNPRHKITKRGQNVTFRCDPISEHNRLYWYRQTLGQGPEFLTYFQNEAQLEKSRLLSDRFSAERPKGSFSTLEIQRTEQGDSAMYLCASRGQVSSYNEQFFGPGTRLTVL.